Sequencing of this T cell receptor (beta chain) was carried out in a study of OX40 agonist ivuxolimab in advanced cancers. The protocol was immunoSEQ multiplex PCR, while the TCRdb copy is restricted to in-frame clones and leaves out a portion. The table has around 24,000 clones, 84% seen once. There are 14 residues in the CDR3. Per the germline V gene, CDR1 is SGHNT and CDR2 is YYREEE (reference sequence). The chain uses TRBV5-4 and TRBJ2-5, with 10 bases lining up with TRBD1. TRBJ2-7 explains the end of the DNA better; the J call may be wrong. The clonotype comes from an adult with an advanced solid tumor such as melanoma, head and neck, liver or kidney cancer. Specimen: CD4+ or CD8+ T cells sorted from blood, collected in a trial of the OX40 agonist ivuxolimab. CDR3 nucleotides: TGTGCCAGCAGCTTCGGACAGGGGGACCGCGAGCAGTACTTC. Its protein product is CASSFGQGDREQYF.